This T cell receptor beta chain was documented in a study of shared clonotypes between healthy human individuals. Findings and caveats of the study: Lower generation probabilities were found for non-shared clonotypes than for those shared by all four donors.

This CDR3 has 16 residues. J lost 6 bases, V lost 2 bases, and 10 bases had no gene match. Germline V gives CDR1 SEHNR, CDR2 FQNEAQ (reference sequence). Genomic DNA belonging to each subset was distributed in equal measure over several immunoSEQ plates. For sorted subsets, 150 to 200 ng DNA per replicate equaled 30,000 or so T cell genomes. TCRdb's copy holds only in-frame clones and misses some; the assay was immunoSEQ multiplex PCR. Here the sample spans under 600,000 clones, more than 95% being singletons. CD45RO-negative cells were positively selected for CCR7, leaving out terminally differentiated effector memory CD45RA+ cells. Recent acute infections and vaccinations were absent in the healthy HIV-negative adult donors. With respect to this clone: Its cognate antigen is unknown.

Sequencing was done on a sample of naive CD8+ T cells sorted from blood. The V call is TRBV7-9, the J call TRBJ1-2; 9 nucleotides line up with TRBD1. This clonotype was obtained from a man aged 30 to 45 in good health. The CDR3 DNA is TGTGCCAGCAGCTTATCCACGGACAGGGGCCTAGATGGCTACACCTTC. Protein sequence: CASSLSTDRGLDGYTF.